The 26 T cell receptor beta chains below come from one sample, sequenced in a study of chemoradiotherapy in HPV16-positive cancers. The protocol was immunoSEQ multiplex PCR, while the TCRdb copy is restricted to in-frame clones and leaves out a portion. The sample has 25,000 to 40,000 clones, about nine tenths seen once. The sequencing here drew on blood, taken from a patient who underwent chemoradiotherapy. All receptors come from a human donor with HPV-associated anogenital cancer.

The V gene is TRBV2, the J gene TRBJ2-3; 14 nucleotides match TRBD2. The CDR3 is made up of 16 amino acids. V trimming: 4 bases; J trimming: 11 bases; junction bases outside the gene matches: 11. Germline V gene data show CDR1 as SNHLY and CDR2 as FYNNEI. CDR3 sequence reads: CASSAGTSGGPRGQYF. The CDR3 DNA follows: TGTGCCAGCAGTGCCGGGACTAGCGGGGGCCCGAGGGGGCAGTATTTT. Combining the CDR3 with reference TRBV2 and TRBJ2-3 gives the whole variable domain EPEVTQTPSHQVTQMGQEVILRCVPISNHLYFYWYRQILGQKVEFLVSFYNNEISEKSEIFDDQFSVERPDGSNFTLKIRSTKLEDSAMYFCASSAGTSGGPRGQYFGPGTRLTVL.

J is TRBJ2-2 and V is TRBV15, with 13 bases that match TRBD2. The CDR3 length is 20 residues. The J segment lost 4 bases and the V segment lost 2 bases, leaving 13 bases of the junction unmatched. Looked up from germline, CDR1 is LNHNV and CDR2 is YYDKDF (reference sequence). CDR3 amino acids: CATSRPFTSGRALGTGELFF. CDR3 DNA sequence: TGTGCCACCAGCAGACCTTTTACTAGCGGGAGGGCCCTCGGCACCGGGGAGCTGTTTTTT.

The chain couples TRBV30 to TRBJ2-3, with 8 bases lining up with TRBD1. Trimming took 3 bases from V and 1 from J; bases not matched to a gene: 6. The CDR3 length is 15 residues. The germline V gene has CDR1 GTSNPN and CDR2 SVGIG (reference sequence). The CDR3 loop is CAWSSTGARTDTQYF. CDR3 nucleotides: TGTGCCTGGAGCTCGACAGGGGCTCGCACAGATACGCAGTATTTT.

The gene calls are TRBV4-1 and TRBJ1-5; maybe TRBD1 (6 bases). Germline CDR1 MGHRA, CDR2 YSYEKL. V dropped 1 base and J dropped 11 bases, with 12 bases sitting between them. The CDR3 spans 13 residues. The CDR3 bases are TGCGCCAGCAGCCAAGTCCCAGGGGAGTCCCAGCATTTT. Its translation: CASSQVPGESQHF.

V and J are TRBV13 and TRBJ2-3; D is tentatively TRBD1 or TRBD2 (5 bases each). V lost 3 bases and J lost 1, with 11 bases in between. This CDR3 contains 15 residues. Germline-derived CDR1 and CDR2 are PRHDT and FYEKMQ (reference sequence). The CDR3 DNA reads TGTGCCAGCAGCTTGTCCGGGACGGGCACAGATACGCAGTATTTT. Its protein is CASSLSGTGTDTQYF.

The chain combines TRBV5-1 with TRBJ1-6; 10 bases line up with TRBD1. The CDR3 is made up of 15 amino acids. Germline V CDR1 and CDR2: SGHRS, YFSETQ. V lost 2 bases, J lost 6 bases, and 2 bases stayed unmatched. DNA for the CDR3: TGCGCCAGCAGCTTAAGACAGGGGGCTAATTCACCCCTCCACTTT. It yields the protein CASSLRQGANSPLHF. Complete variable domain (other parts from reference TRBV5-1 and TRBJ1-6): KAGVTQTPRYLIKTRGQQVTLSCSPISGHRSVSWYQQTPGQGLQFLFEYFSETQRNKGNFPGRFSGRQFSNSRSEMNVSTLELGDSALYLCASSLRQGANSPLHFGNGTRLTVT.

The chain has TRBV5-6 and TRBJ1-5; D gene uncertain. Trimming shortened V by 4 bases and J by 7 bases, and 9 bases separated the two germline ends. The CDR3 runs to 12 residues. CDR1 and CDR2 (germline): SGHDT, YYEEEE. Written as DNA, the CDR3 is TGTGCCAGCAGCCGTGGGCGGCAGCCCCAGCATTTT. Its protein product is CASSRGRQPQHF.

This chain connects TRBV18 to TRBJ2-3; weak D call: TRBD1 (5 bases). Trimming took 3 bases from V and 4 from J, leaving 8 bases between them. The CDR3 is made up of 13 amino acids. Germline-derived CDR1 and CDR2 are KGHSH and LQKENI. Here the CDR3 reads CASSPPGPDTQYF. The CDR3 bases are TGTGCCAGCTCACCCCCAGGGCCAGATACGCAGTATTTT.

The V call is TRBV29-1, the J call TRBJ2-1; D is undetermined. V lost 4 bases and J lost 0, with 7 bases in between. Germline V lookup: CDR1 SQVTM, CDR2 ANQGSEA. The CDR3 is 13 amino acids. Here the CDR3 DNA reads TGCAGCGTTGTGGACCGCTCCTACAATGAGCAGTTCTTC. Protein product: CSVVDRSYNEQFF.

This sequence joins TRBV27 and TRBJ2-7; D ambiguous. The CDR3 spans 11 residues. Germline loops: CDR1 MNHEY, CDR2 SMNVEV (reference sequence). V dropped 2 bases and J dropped 3 bases, with 2 bases sitting between them. CDR3 bases: TGTGCCAGCAGTTTAGGCTACGAGCAGTACTTC. The encoded protein is CASSLGYEQYF.

The genes are TRBV7-2 and TRBJ2-3, with D unresolved. V lost 5 bases to trimming and J lost 2 bases, with 11 bases between them. Germline loops: CDR1 SGHTA, CDR2 FQGNSA. The CDR3 loop spans 14 amino acids. This chain's CDR3 is CASSGRLPTDTQYF. The CDR3 DNA follows: TGTGCCAGCAGCGGACGACTCCCCACAGATACGCAGTATTTT.

The gene calls are TRBV30 and TRBJ1-2, with D perhaps TRBD1 (6 bases). The CDR3 sequence is 15 residues long. V was trimmed by 0 bases and J by 1 base, leaving 12 bases between them. Per the germline V gene, CDR1 is GTSNPN and CDR2 is SVGIG (reference sequence). The CDR3 here is CAWSVTGNINYGYTF. In DNA, the CDR3 is TGTGCCTGGAGTGTAACAGGGAATATTAACTATGGCTACACCTTC.

J is TRBJ2-3 and V is TRBV5-6; D gene ambiguous. The V and J ends lost 4 bases and 0 bases respectively, with 6 bases between them. The CDR3 loop spans 13 amino acids. Looked up from germline, CDR1 is SGHDT and CDR2 is YYEEEE. DNA for the CDR3: TGTGCCAGCAGCCTCCGAAGCACAGATACGCAGTATTTT. Translated, it gives CASSLRSTDTQYF.

The chain couples TRBV28 to TRBJ1-2; perhaps TRBD1 as D (5 bases). The CDR3 contains 12 residues. Trimming took 5 bases from V and 8 from J, leaving 12 bases between them. From germline, CDR1 is MDHEN and CDR2 SYDVKM. The DNA of the CDR3 is TGTGCCAGCAGTGCACAGGCTGAAGGCTACACCTTC. Its protein is CASSAQAEGYTF.

The chain combines TRBV27 with TRBJ1-4, with D hard to call. V was shortened by 5 bases and J by 8 bases, with 0 bases between the two germline ends. Germline CDR1 and CDR2: MNHEY and SMNVEV (reference sequence). This CDR3 contains 9 residues. The CDR3 nucleotides read TGTGCCAGCAGTGAAAAACTGTTTTTT. This encodes CASSEKLFF.

The chain is built from TRBV6-1 and TRBJ2-3; D remains ambiguous. CDR1 MNHNS and CDR2 SASEGT come from the germline V gene. Trimming stripped 3 bases from V and 12 bases from J, with 7 bases between. The CDR3 extends over 10 amino acids. The CDR3 region is CASSDYSQYF. The CDR3, as DNA: TGTGCCAGCAGTGACTACTCCCAGTATTTT.

The chain carries TRBV6-6 and TRBJ2-5; D gene uncertain. Germline assignment: CDR1 MNHNY and CDR2 SVGAGI (reference sequence). The V and J ends lost 4 bases and 5 bases respectively, with 8 bases between them. The CDR3 runs 12 residues. CDR3 in DNA: TGTGCCAGCAGTTTTCGGGTCGAGACCCAGTACTTC. Its translation: CASSFRVETQYF.

This chain connects TRBV7-2 to TRBJ1-2; D is uncertain. This CDR3 spans 14 amino acids. CDR1 and CDR2 from the germline V gene are SGHTA and FQGNSA. Trimming took 7 bases from V and 0 from J, leaving 12 bases between them. The CDR3: CASTPPSANYGYTF. The CDR3 nucleotides read TGTGCCAGCACCCCCCCTTCCGCTAACTATGGCTACACCTTC.

This chain uses TRBV19 with TRBJ2-5; D call uncertain. V lost 10 bases and J 5 bases, leaving 11 bases between the germline ends. The length of the CDR3 is 11 residues. Per the germline V gene, CDR1 is LNHDA and CDR2 is SQIVND (reference sequence). The CDR3 sequence is CATIVGETQYF. CDR3 DNA sequence: TGTGCCACCATAGTTGGGGAGACCCAGTACTTC. Drawing the rest from reference TRBV19 and TRBJ2-5, the complete variable domain is DGGITQSPKYLFRKEGQNVTLSCEQNLNHDAMYWYRQDPGQGLRLIYYSQIVNDFQKGDIAEGYSVSREKKESFPLTVTSAQKNPTAFYLCATIVGETQYFGPGTRLLVL.

The chain employs TRBV5-6 and TRBJ2-7; no clear D gene. With 2 bases removed from V and 6 bases from J, the gap between germline ends came to 18 bases. The germline CDR1 and CDR2 sequences are SGHDT and YYEEEE. The CDR3 runs 15 residues. The CDR3 DNA is TGTGCCAGCAGCTTCGACAAGTCGAAGGTTGGCGAGCAGTACTTC. It is translated as CASSFDKSKVGEQYF.

The gene calls are TRBV6-1 and TRBJ1-1; D is unresolved. Germline lookup yields CDR1 MNHNS and CDR2 SASEGT. Trimming removed 6 bases from V and 11 bases from J, with 10 bases in between. This CDR3 has 10 amino acids. The CDR3 bases are TGTGCCAGCAGAGGCGACGGGGCTTTCTTT. The encoded protein is CASRGDGAFF.

The rearrangement links TRBV28 to TRBJ2-3; D call uncertain. Deletions cut 8 bases from V and 8 bases from J, with 11 bases between. This CDR3 has 11 residues. In germline, CDR1 is MDHEN, CDR2 SYDVKM. The CDR3 coding sequence is TGTGCCAGCTACGGACCCCCTACGCAGTATTTT. Its protein product is CASYGPPTQYF.

This chain connects TRBV7-2 to TRBJ1-1; D gene uncertain. V gave up 1 base and J gave up 2 bases, with 8 bases separating them. Germline V gives CDR1 SGHTA, CDR2 FQGNSA. CDR3 length: 14 amino acids. CDR3 sequence: CASSLDGVNTEAFF. The CDR3 DNA is TGTGCCAGCAGCTTAGATGGGGTTAACACTGAAGCTTTCTTT. Looking up the rest from reference TRBV7-2 and TRBJ1-1 gives the full variable domain: GAGVSQSPSNKVTEKGKDVELRCDPISGHTALYWYRQSLGQGLEFLIYFQGNSAPDKSGLPSDRFSAERTGGSVSTLTIQRTQQEDSAVYLCASSLDGVNTEAFFGQGTRLTVV.

This sequence joins TRBV28 and TRBJ1-6; D is unresolved. The CDR3 is made up of 17 amino acids. Germline V gene data show CDR1 as MDHEN and CDR2 as SYDVKM. V lost 2 bases, J lost 7 bases, and 18 bases lay in between. CDR3: CASSLSFHSSVNSPLHF. In DNA, the CDR3 is TGTGCCAGCAGTTTAAGTTTTCATTCTTCTGTAAATTCACCCCTCCACTTT.

This chain joins TRBV9 and TRBJ1-4; D uncertain. Trimming removed 0 bases from V and 4 bases from J, with 10 bases in between. The CDR3 length is 15 residues. The V gene's germline CDR1 is SGDLS and CDR2 YYNGEE. The DNA for the CDR3 is TGTGCCAGCAGCGTAGGGGCAGGACTTAATGAAAAACTGTTTTTT. This encodes CASSVGAGLNEKLFF.

V is TRBV30 and J is TRBJ1-1; 8 bases agree with TRBD1. This CDR3 region has 16 residues. Per the germline V gene, CDR1 is GTSNPN and CDR2 is SVGIG (reference sequence). J gave up 1 base and V 1 base, and 8 bases lay outside the gene matches. Here the CDR3 reads CAWSGDRPTGNTEAFF. CDR3 nucleotide sequence: TGTGCCTGGAGTGGGGACAGGCCTACCGGGAACACTGAAGCTTTCTTT.